This T cell receptor (beta chain) is drawn from a study of blood T cell repertoires in COVID-19. Study-level information: T cells, B-cell-depleted T cells, or PBMCs supplied cDNA or gDNA.

The CDR3 has 15 amino acids. V lost 5 bases, J lost 1 base, and 13 bases lay in between. The germline V gene has CDR1 SGHNT and CDR2 YENEEA. Study processing details: Amplified reference gene primers provided the basis for estimating nucleated cell counts. This table comes from immunoSEQ multiplex PCR, and its TCRdb copy is limited to in-frame clones, with some not included. V and J calls plus clone size are reproduced from that table; the DNA served to infer D and trimming. The profile shows around 100,000 clones, around 92% of them singletons. Sequencing was performed on peripheral blood. The TCR comes from a man aged 50 or older with COVID-19, enrolled during active disease. The genes are TRBV11-3 and TRBJ2-3; D is possibly TRBD1 (6 bases). The CDR3 is CASSDVGARTDTQYF. In DNA, the CDR3 is TGTGCCAGCAGCGACGTGGGGGCCCGCACAGATACGCAGTATTTT.